This T cell receptor beta chain was recorded in a study of T cell responses to AZD1222 COVID-19 vaccine. The method was immunoSEQ multiplex PCR; TCRdb's version includes in-frame clones alone and lacks a portion of them. The sample includes tens of thousands of clones, roughly 88% of them seen just once. V was pared by 4 bases and J by 7 bases, with 14 bases between. CDR1 and CDR2 from the germline V gene are LGHDT and YNNKEL (reference sequence). The CDR3 covers 14 residues. General study results and limits: Dominant at 160-218 and 743-854, vaccine-associated CD4 TCRs also spanned spike. Reportedly, close to half of spike-specific TCRs are directed against unmutated variant regions.

Concerning this clone itself: Its target is not known.

The source is an adult in good health. The gene calls are TRBV3-1 (or the pseudogene TRBV3-2) and TRBJ1-5; TRBD1 might be the D (6 bases). The material was peripheral blood, obtained on day 0 of MenACWY control vaccination. CDR3 residues: CASSLAMGGQPQHF. In DNA, the CDR3 is TGTGCCAGCAGCCTCGCCATGGGGGGCCAGCCCCAGCATTTT.